Listed here are 7 T cell receptor beta chains from one sample, sequenced in a study of blood T cell repertoires in COVID-19. Repertoires were generated with immunoSEQ multiplex PCR, while TCRdb's copy carries only in-frame clones and drops some. This table holds about 210,000 clones, more than 80% found once. The sample comprised peripheral blood. All receptors derive from a woman aged 80 or over with COVID-19, enrolled during active disease.

The chain links TRBV4-2 to TRBJ1-3; no definite D call. This CDR3 has 16 amino acids. Germline-derived CDR1 and CDR2 are LGHNA and YNFKEQ. V was trimmed by 0 bases and J by 2 bases, leaving 11 bases between them. The CDR3 sequence is CASSQESGATGNTIYF. DNA of the CDR3: TGTGCCAGCAGCCAAGAGTCGGGAGCTACTGGAAACACCATATATTTT.

This chain uses TRBV6-4 with TRBJ2-2, with D hard to call. CDR1 and CDR2 from the germline V gene are MRHNA and SNTAGT. Trimming shortened V by 4 bases and J by 2 bases, and 8 bases separated the two germline ends. This CDR3 is built from 14 residues. CDR3 in DNA: TGTGCCAGCAGTGTAAGCGCTAACACCGGGGAGCTGTTTTTT. It encodes CASSVSANTGELFF.

A few counts support this clone. V is TRBV6-1 and J is TRBJ2-1; no reliable D call. The germline CDR1 and CDR2 sequences are MNHNS and SASEGT. The V end lost 3 bases, the J end lost 8 bases, and 14 bases lay between the germline ends. The CDR3 extends over 14 amino acids. CDR3 nucleotide sequence: TGTGCCAGCAGTGAGCAGAGCGAAGGTGATGAGCAGTTCTTC. Protein: CASSEQSEGDEQFF.

The CDR3, as DNA: TGTGCCAGCAGCCAGGGCGGGGTTACAGGCGACTATGGCTACACCTTC. Protein: CASSQGGVTGDYGYTF. The chain is built from TRBV4-2 and TRBJ1-2; tentative D call: TRBD1 (5 bases). The V gene's germline CDR1 is LGHNA and CDR2 YNFKEQ. V lost 3 bases and J 3 bases, leaving 17 bases between the germline ends. The CDR3 is made up of 16 amino acids.

This chain connects TRBV7-3 to TRBJ2-2; 9 bases agree with TRBD2. Germline CDR1 reads SGHTA; CDR2 reads FQGTGA. CDR3 length: 16 amino acids. Germline trimming cut 5 bases from V and 7 bases from J; bases unmatched to any gene: 11. Here the CDR3 reads CASSRSSGSSIGELFF. The CDR3 DNA is TGTGCCAGCAGCCGGAGTAGCGGGAGTTCGATCGGGGAGCTGTTTTTT.

This rearrangement joins TRBV24-1 to TRBJ2-3; tentative D call: TRBD1 (6 bases). V lost 5 bases and J 4 bases, leaving 12 bases between the germline ends. The CDR3 covers 14 residues. Germline loops: CDR1 KGHDR, CDR2 SFDVKD. The CDR3: CATSGHRVADTQYF. The CDR3 region has the DNA TGTGCCACCAGTGGGCACAGGGTGGCAGATACGCAGTATTTT.

The chain couples TRBV7-9 to TRBJ1-4; D possibly corresponds to TRBD1 (5 bases). Trimming removed 11 bases from V and 5 bases from J, with 15 bases in between. Germline V gives CDR1 SEHNR, CDR2 FQNEAQ (reference sequence). The length of the CDR3 is 13 residues. This CDR3 reads CAGQGLPNEKLFF. CDR3 coding DNA: TGTGCCGGCCAGGGACTGCCGAATGAAAAACTGTTTTTT.